This T cell receptor beta chain originates from a study of blood T cell repertoires in COVID-19. Data came from immunoSEQ multiplex PCR; TCRdb stores just in-frame clones and leaves some out. The sample lists 150,000 to 200,000 clones, about nine tenths occurring once. Trimming left V 1 base short and J 0 bases short, with 9 bases between. Germline assignment: CDR1 SGHAT and CDR2 FQNNGV. This CDR3 spans 15 amino acids. The V and J genes are TRBV11-2 and TRBJ1-2, with no clear D. This TCR came from a man between 65 and 85 years old with acute or convalescent COVID-19. Sequencing used peripheral blood. In nucleotides, the CDR3 is TGTGCCAGCAGCTTAGCTTCGGGATCTAACTATGGCTACACCTTC. This sequence encodes CASSLASGSNYGYTF.